One TCR beta chain is described in this entry. Its specific antigen is unknown. The data belong to a study of monozygotic twins with inflammatory bowel disease (dated by TCRdb to about 2019). As for the study more broadly: The full study comprised some 30 monozygotic twin pairs: nine German pairs (four IBD-concordant, five IBD-discordant) and 19 IBD-discordant Danish pairs. Within discordant pairs, disease-associated traits were sought mainly by comparing IBD patients with their genetically identical healthy co-twins. Each individual had, on average, about 151 000 unique TCRalpha sequences and 181 000 unique TCRbeta sequences available for analysis.

Study-level results and caveats: IBD patients shared fewer clonotypes with other individuals than healthy twins did, most markedly in patients showing signs of disease activity. Different T cell subtypes could not be distinguished in the analysis. Measured by the inverse Simpson index, TCRbeta repertoire diversity was lower in IBD patients than in their healthy co-twins. Because patients were on differing immunosuppressive treatments, the repertoires may have picked up extra background noise and inter-individual variability. Repertoire similarity did not differ between concordant and discordant twins, which could be due to limited statistical power. The results gave no support for a single strong signal or clonotype linked to IBD.

From each donor, a roughly 2.5 ml peripheral blood sample was collected into PAXgene tubes and stored at -80 degrees C. Without any T cell sorting, total RNA was extracted from whole blood using the PAXgene blood miRNA kit on an automated QIAcube. Peripheral blood from monozygotic twin pairs concordant or discordant for inflammatory bowel disease was subjected to deep TCRalpha and TCRbeta repertoire profiling with unique molecular barcoding. Smoking habits were recorded for all twin pairs, with individuals classified as current, former or never smokers. From the germline V gene, CDR1 is SGDLS and CDR2 is YYNGEE. From its cysteine to its phenylalanine, the CDR3 spans 15 amino acids. No coding sequence is recorded. Library creation used 5' RACE. Each TCR library was prepared from about 3.5 ug of total RNA. cDNA was synthesized with SMARTScribe reverse transcriptase in eight separate reactions per sample. During cDNA synthesis, template switching introduced unique molecular identifiers that contained a 6-nucleotide sample barcode. Two nested PCRs of roughly 15 and 9 cycles amplified the TCRalpha and TCRbeta cDNA, and bead purification followed each PCR. Before amplification, the cDNA was both treated with uracil DNA-glycosylase and purified with the QIAquick PCR purification kit. The second PCR added Illumina TruSeq-compatible adapters along with sample-specific barcodes. Library quality and concentration were assessed using TapeStation and Qubit, and about 5 ng of each library was pooled. The pooled libraries were sequenced with 2 x 100 bp reads and custom sequencing primers on an Illumina HiSeq2500 single-index Rapid Run. Per the source publication's procedure: PCR and sequencing errors were corrected by UMI-based consensus assembly using MiGEC version 1.2.6. MiXCR version 2.1.1 handled V(D)J alignment, clonotype assembly and CDR3 extraction. Gene usage, clonotype sharing and MAIT/NKT TCR abundance were normalised by analysing the top 1000, 10 000 and 20 000 clonotypes per sample. After downsampling to 27 000 UMIs, diversity was calculated as the inverse Simpson index using the vegan R package. Paired Mann-Whitney U tests were applied to discordant twin pairs, with Benjamini-Hochberg correction for multiple testing. The reads underwent TCRdb reprocessing, giving one record for each CDR3 protein sequence and no DNA. None of the V and J calls come from the authors' own analysis; TCRdb made them. The sample's clone listing holds 160,000 or so distinct CDR3 sequences. Approximately 2.4% of the sample is in the top ten clones.

Material: blood. The chain was built from TRBV9 and TRBJ2-1; without DNA, the TCRdb call of TRBD2 cannot be checked. The TCR was taken from a human donor with ulcerative colitis or Crohn's disease, or a healthy co-twin of an affected twin (not recorded which). The CDR3 has the sequence CASSVLLAGVHEQFF.